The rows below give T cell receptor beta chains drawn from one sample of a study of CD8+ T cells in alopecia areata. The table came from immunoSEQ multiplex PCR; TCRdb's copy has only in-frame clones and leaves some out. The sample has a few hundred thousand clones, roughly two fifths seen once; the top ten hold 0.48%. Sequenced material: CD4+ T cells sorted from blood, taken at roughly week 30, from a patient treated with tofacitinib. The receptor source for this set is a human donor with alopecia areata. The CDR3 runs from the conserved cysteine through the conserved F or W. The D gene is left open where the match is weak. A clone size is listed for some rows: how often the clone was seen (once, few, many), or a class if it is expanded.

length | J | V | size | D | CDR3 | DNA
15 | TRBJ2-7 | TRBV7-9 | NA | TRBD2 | CASSSRTSGSYEQYF | TGTGCCAGCAGCTCTCGGACTAGCGGGAGTTACGAGCAGTACTTC
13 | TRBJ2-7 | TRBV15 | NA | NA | CATSRVDSYEQYF | TGTGCCACCAGCAGAGTTGACTCCTACGAGCAGTACTTC
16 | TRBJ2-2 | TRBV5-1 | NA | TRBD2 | CASSSTGTGGTGELFF | TGCGCCAGCAGTTCGACCGGGACCGGGGGGACCGGGGAGCTGTTTTTT
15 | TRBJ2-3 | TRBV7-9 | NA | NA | CASSTWRQLTDTQYF | TGTGCCAGCAGCACTTGGCGGCAGCTCACAGATACGCAGTATTTT
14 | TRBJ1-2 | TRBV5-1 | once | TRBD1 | CAGRRDRYGGGYTF | TGCGCCGGCAGAAGGGACAGGTACGGAGGTGGCTACACCTTC
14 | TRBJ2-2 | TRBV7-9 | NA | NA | CASSFRRTTGELFF | TGTGCCAGCAGCTTCCGGAGGACGACCGGGGAGCTGTTTTTT
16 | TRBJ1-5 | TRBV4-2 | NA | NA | CASSQDDSNSNQPQHF | TGTGCCAGCAGCCAAGATGACAGTAATAGCAATCAGCCCCAGCATTTT
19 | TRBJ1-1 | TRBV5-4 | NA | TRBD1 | CASSFRFRTGGSMNTEAFF | TGTGCCAGCAGCTTCAGATTCCGTACAGGGGGCTCTATGAACACTGAAGCTTTCTTT
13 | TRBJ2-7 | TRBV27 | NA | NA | CASSEINVREQYF | TGTGCCAGCAGTGAAATTAATGTACGGGAGCAGTACTTC
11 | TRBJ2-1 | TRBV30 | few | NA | CAWTLTREQFF | TGTGCCTGGACCCTGACGCGGGAGCAGTTCTTC
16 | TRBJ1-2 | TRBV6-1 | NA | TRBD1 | CASSVYPPGQNNGYTF | TGTGCCAGCAGTGTTTACCCGCCGGGACAGAACAATGGCTACACCTTC
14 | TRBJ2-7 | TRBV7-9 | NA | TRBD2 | CASSSSGTSGEQYF | TGTGCCAGCAGCTCTTCCGGGACTAGCGGCGAGCAGTACTTC
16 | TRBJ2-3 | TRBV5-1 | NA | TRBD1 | CASSLGTSGGTDTQYF | TGCGCCAGCAGCTTAGGGACGTCAGGGGGAACAGATACGCAGTATTTT
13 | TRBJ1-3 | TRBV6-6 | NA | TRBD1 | CASTGGPGNTIYF | TGTGCCAGCACAGGGGGCCCTGGAAACACCATATATTTT
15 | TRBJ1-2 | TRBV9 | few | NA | CASSPRTFAGEGYTF | TGTGCCAGCAGCCCCCGGACTTTTGCTGGGGAAGGCTACACCTTC
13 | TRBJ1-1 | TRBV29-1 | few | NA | CSVARPVNTEAFF | TGCAGCGTTGCCCGGCCTGTAAACACTGAAGCTTTCTTT
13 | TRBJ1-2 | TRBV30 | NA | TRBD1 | CAWSGRQGLGYTF | TGTGCCTGGAGTGGTCGACAGGGGCTGGGCTACACCTTC
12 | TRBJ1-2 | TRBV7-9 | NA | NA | CASSLSNYGYTF | TGTGCCAGCAGCTTATCTAACTATGGCTACACCTTC
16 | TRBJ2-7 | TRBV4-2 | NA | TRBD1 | CASSQDQAGGSYEQYF | TGTGCCAGCAGCCAAGATCAGGCAGGGGGCTCCTACGAGCAGTACTTC
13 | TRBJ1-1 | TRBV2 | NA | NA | CASMMAWNTEAFF | TGTGCCAGCATGATGGCGTGGAACACTGAAGCTTTCTTT
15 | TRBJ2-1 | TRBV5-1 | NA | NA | CASSLASGYYNEQFF | TGCGCCAGCAGCTTGGCCAGCGGCTATTACAATGAGCAGTTCTTC
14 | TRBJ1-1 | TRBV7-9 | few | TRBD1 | CASSSGTGGTEAFF | TGTGCCAGCAGCTCCGGGACAGGGGGAACTGAAGCTTTCTTT
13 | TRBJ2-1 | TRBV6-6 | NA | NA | CASKALSIDEQFF | TGTGCCAGCAAGGCTTTAAGCATCGATGAGCAGTTCTTC
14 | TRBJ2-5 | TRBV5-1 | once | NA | CASSLDGLRETQYF | TGCGCCAGCAGCTTGGACGGGTTGAGAGAGACCCAGTACTTC
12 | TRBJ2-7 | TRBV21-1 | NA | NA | CASSNFVRVKYF | TGTGCCAGCAGCAATTTTGTCCGGGTTAAGTACTTC
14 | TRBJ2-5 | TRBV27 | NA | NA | CASMAQGVGETQYF | TGTGCCAGCATGGCACAGGGTGTGGGAGAGACCCAGTACTTC
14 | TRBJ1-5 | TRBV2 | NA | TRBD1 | CASRDRGVGQPQHF | TGTGCCAGCAGGGACAGGGGAGTGGGTCAGCCCCAGCATTTT
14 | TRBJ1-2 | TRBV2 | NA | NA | CASTYRAISYGYTF | TGTGCCAGCACCTACAGGGCGATAAGCTATGGCTACACCTTC
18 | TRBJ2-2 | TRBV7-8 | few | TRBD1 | CASSFRDRGLGATGELFF | TGTGCCAGCAGCTTTCGGGACAGGGGGCTCGGGGCCACCGGGGAGCTGTTTTTT
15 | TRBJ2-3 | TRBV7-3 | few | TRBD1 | CASSFRDSLTDTQYF | TGTGCCAGCAGCTTCCGGGACAGCCTCACAGATACGCAGTATTTT
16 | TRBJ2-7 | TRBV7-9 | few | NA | CASSLMGHQSSYEQYF | TGTGCCAGCAGCTTAATGGGTCACCAAAGCTCCTACGAGCAGTACTTC
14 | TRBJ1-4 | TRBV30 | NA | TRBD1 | CAWRMTGPQGKLFF | TGTGCCTGGAGGATGACAGGGCCCCAAGGAAAACTGTTTTTT
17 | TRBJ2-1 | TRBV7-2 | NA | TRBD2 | CASSKRTSGRIPTGQFF | TGTGCCAGCAGCAAAAGGACTAGCGGGAGAATCCCGACGGGGCAGTTCTTC
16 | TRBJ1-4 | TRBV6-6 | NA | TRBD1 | CASSQTRQGTNEKLFF | TGTGCCAGCAGTCAAACTAGACAGGGTACTAATGAAAAACTGTTTTTT
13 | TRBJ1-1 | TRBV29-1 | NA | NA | CSVASQEDTEAFF | TGCAGCGTTGCTTCACAGGAGGACACTGAAGCTTTCTTT
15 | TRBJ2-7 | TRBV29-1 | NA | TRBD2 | CSVETPSGVTYEQYF | TGCAGCGTTGAAACACCAAGCGGGGTCACCTACGAGCAGTACTTC
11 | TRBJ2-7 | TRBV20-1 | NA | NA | CSAEQTYEQYF | TGCAGTGCCGAACAAACCTACGAGCAGTACTTC
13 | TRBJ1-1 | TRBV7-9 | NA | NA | CASSLQTVAEAFF | TGTGCCAGCAGCTTACAGACAGTGGCTGAAGCTTTCTTT
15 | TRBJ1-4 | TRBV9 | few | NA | CASSVATAPDEKLFF | TGTGCCAGCAGCGTAGCTACGGCACCGGATGAAAAACTGTTTTTT
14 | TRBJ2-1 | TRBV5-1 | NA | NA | CASSSIGSYNEQFF | TGTGCCAGCAGCTCGATAGGGTCCTACAATGAGCAGTTCTTC
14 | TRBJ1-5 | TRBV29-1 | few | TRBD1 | CSAGTGGSGQPQHF | TGCAGCGCGGGGACAGGAGGATCAGGGCAGCCCCAGCATTTT
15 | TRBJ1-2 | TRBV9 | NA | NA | CASSVVGRGDYGYTF | TGTGCCAGCAGCGTAGTGGGCAGGGGCGACTATGGCTACACCTTC
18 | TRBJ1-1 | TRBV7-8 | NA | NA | CASSLVIAAGRLNTEAFF | TGTGCCAGCAGCTTAGTAATAGCGGCAGGACGGTTGAACACTGAAGCTTTCTTT
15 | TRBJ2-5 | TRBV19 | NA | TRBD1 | CASSPNTGGHETQYF | TGTGCCAGTAGCCCTAATACAGGGGGTCACGAGACCCAGTACTTC
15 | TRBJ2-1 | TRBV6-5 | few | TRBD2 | CASTLGTSGSNEQFF | TGTGCCAGTACCCTAGGGACTAGCGGGAGCAATGAGCAGTTCTTC
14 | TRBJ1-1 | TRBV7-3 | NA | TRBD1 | CARGQGSMNTEAFF | TGTGCCAGGGGACAGGGGTCTATGAACACTGAAGCTTTCTTT
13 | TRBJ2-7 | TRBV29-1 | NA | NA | CSVGVGSIYEQYF | TGCAGCGTGGGGGTGGGGTCCATCTACGAGCAGTACTTC
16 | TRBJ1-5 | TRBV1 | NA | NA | CTSSQSLRTHKPPQHF | TGCACCAGCAGCCAGTCGCTCCGGACTCATAAACCGCCCCAGCATTTT
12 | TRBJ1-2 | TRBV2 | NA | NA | CASTQGRSDYTF | TGTGCCAGCACTCAAGGGAGGAGCGACTACACCTTC
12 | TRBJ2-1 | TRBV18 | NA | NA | CASSPLSDEQFF | TGTGCCAGCTCTCCCCTTTCTGATGAGCAGTTCTTC
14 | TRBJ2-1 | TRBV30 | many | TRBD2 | CASAAGGFLNEQFF | TGTGCCTCGGCAGCGGGAGGGTTCCTTAATGAGCAGTTCTTC
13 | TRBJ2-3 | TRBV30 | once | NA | CAWSGRVGDTQYF | TGTGCCTGGAGTGGGCGCGTAGGAGATACGCAGTATTTT
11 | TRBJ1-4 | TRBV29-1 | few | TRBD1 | CSGRQGRKLFF | TGCAGCGGGAGACAGGGTCGGAAACTGTTTTTT
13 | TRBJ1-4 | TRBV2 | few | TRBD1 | CASSVDRVEKLFF | TGTGCCAGCAGTGTGGACAGGGTGGAAAAACTGTTTTTT
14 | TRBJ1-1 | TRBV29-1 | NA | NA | CSIKTATMNTEAFF | TGCAGCATAAAGACAGCGACGATGAACACTGAAGCTTTCTTT
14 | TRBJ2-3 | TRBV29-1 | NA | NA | CSVAGTVATDTQYF | TGCAGCGTTGCTGGGACTGTGGCCACAGATACGCAGTATTTT
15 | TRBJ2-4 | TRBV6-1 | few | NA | CASSDEGGAKNIQYF | TGTGCCAGCAGTGACGAGGGTGGGGCCAAAAACATTCAGTACTTC
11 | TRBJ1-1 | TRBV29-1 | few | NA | CSVLQYTEAFF | TGCAGCGTACTACAGTACACTGAAGCTTTCTTT
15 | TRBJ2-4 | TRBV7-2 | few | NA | CASSLETINKNIQYF | TGTGCCAGCAGCTTAGAGACTATCAACAAAAACATTCAGTACTTC